This is a list of T cell receptor beta chains from one sample in a study of T cells in Graves' hyperthyroidism and ophthalmopathy. MiXCR, run by TCRdb on the multiplex PCR reads, gives a single entry per CDR3 protein. The sample shows approximately 400,000 distinct CDR3 sequences, about 14% of them seen only once. The sample taken for sequencing was blood. These receptors all come from a man between 50 and 59 years old with Graves' ophthalmopathy. Both conserved end residues are part of each CDR3. D genes are given only for firm matches. Clone size appears in some rows only: once, few, many, or a class for an expanded clone.

D gene	clone size	V gene	J gene	CDR3 DNA	CDR3 protein
TRBD2	many	TRBV11-1	TRBJ2-7	TGTGCCAGCAGCCGGGAGGGTGTTAGCGGGAGATCCAACGAGCAGTACTTC	CASSREGVSGRSNEQYF
-	-	TRBV6-1	TRBJ2-5	TGTGCCAGCAGCCCCGTGGACAGCGGAGAGACCCAGTACTTC	CASSPVDSGETQYF
-	-	TRBV5-1	TRBJ1-1	TGCGCCAGCAGCCCCACGGCCCGGCAGGCTCCAATCCGCACTGAAGCTTTCTTT	CASSPTARQAPIRTEAFF
TRBD1	-	TRBV5-1	TRBJ1-1	TGCGCCAGCAGCTCTATACGGACAGGGATGAACACTGAAGCTTTCTTT	CASSSIRTGMNTEAFF
TRBD2	-	TRBV7-9	TRBJ2-5	TGTGCCAGCAGCATCACAGCGGGAGGGGAGACCCAGTACTTC	CASSITAGGETQYF
-	many	TRBV7-3	TRBJ2-5	TGTGCCAGCAGCTCAGGTTCCGGGAGGACCCAGTACTTC	CASSSGSGRTQYF
-	-	TRBV9	TRBJ1-2	TGTGCCGGCAGCGTGGACGGAGACTATGGCTACACCTTC	CAGSVDGDYGYTF
TRBD2	-	TRBV11-2	TRBJ2-7	TGTGCCAGCAGCGGGTGGACTAGCGGGAGGGCGGGAACCCCCTACGAGCAGTACTTC	CASSGWTSGRAGTPYEQYF
-	many	TRBV27	TRBJ2-5	TGTGCCAGCAGTTTATCCCCAAGGGCGTGGGGGCTTGTGACCCAGTACTTC	CASSLSPRAWGLVTQYF
TRBD2	many	TRBV2	TRBJ2-3	TGTGCCAGCACCAGGACTAGCGGGAGGGCCCGCCATTGGGATACGCAGTATTTT	CASTRTSGRARHWDTQYF
-	-	TRBV3-1	TRBJ1-2	TGTGCCAGCAGCCAGGCCCCTAACTATGGCTACACCTTC	CASSQAPNYGYTF
TRBD1	few	TRBV6-9	TRBJ1-2	TGTGCCAGCAGTTACCGTCAGGGGGCCGGTGGCTACACCTTC	CASSYRQGAGGYTF
-	many	TRBV20-1	TRBJ2-7	TGCAGTGCAATATCCGGGACCCCCTACGAGCAGTACTTC	CSAISGTPYEQYF
-	many	TRBV19	TRBJ1-5	TGTGCCAGTAGTATGGTGGACGGTTATAGCAATCAGCCCCAGCATTTT	CASSMVDGYSNQPQHF
-	many	TRBV2	TRBJ2-1	TGTGCCAGCAATATTTTTACGGCAAAGGGGAATGAGCAGTTCTTC	CASNIFTAKGNEQFF
-	many	TRBV18	TRBJ2-7	TGTGCCAGCTCACCTTCGGTCGGAGTCTACGAGCAGTACTTC	CASSPSVGVYEQYF
TRBD1	few	TRBV5-6	TRBJ1-5	TGTGCCAGCAGCTTGGGACAGGGGGCTACTTATCAGCCCCAGCATTTT	CASSLGQGATYQPQHF
-	many	TRBV6-2/TRBV6-3	TRBJ2-5	TGTGCCAGCAGTTACTCGACACCCAGGGCAGAGACCCAGTACTTC	CASSYSTPRAETQYF
TRBD1	-	TRBV7-6	TRBJ2-1	TGTGCCAGCAGCTTCGACAGGGGAAGGGTGTCCAATGAGCAGTTCTTC	CASSFDRGRVSNEQFF
TRBD2	-	TRBV5-6	TRBJ2-5	TGTGCCAGCAGCCTAGCGGGAGATGAGACCCAGTACTTC	CASSLAGDETQYF
-	many	TRBV20-1	TRBJ2-4	TGCAGTGCTAGAGGACTTCCGGGAGCTAAAAACATTCAGTACTTC	CSARGLPGAKNIQYF
-	-	TRBV28	TRBJ2-6	TGTGCCAGCAGTCCGTCTAGGGGAGTAACTGGGGCCAACGTCCTGACTTTC	CASSPSRGVTGANVLTF
TRBD1	few	TRBV19	TRBJ1-6	TGTGCCAGCCGCCCGGACAGGTCCAATTCACCCCTCCACTTT	CASRPDRSNSPLHF
TRBD2	many	TRBV2	TRBJ2-3	TGTGCCAGCACGGTGCTAGCGGGACATAGAGACACAGATACGCAGTATTTT	CASTVLAGHRDTDTQYF
-	many	TRBV7-8	TRBJ2-5	TGTGCCAGCAGCTTAGCGATGGAGACCCAGTACTTC	CASSLAMETQYF
TRBD1	-	TRBV18	TRBJ2-1	TGTGCCAGCTCACCGTTACCCGGGACAGGAGACAATGAGCAGTTCTTC	CASSPLPGTGDNEQFF
TRBD2	many	TRBV5-1	TRBJ2-3	TGCGCCAGCAGCTACCGGACTAGCGGGATGACAGATACGCAGTATTTT	CASSYRTSGMTDTQYF
TRBD2	many	TRBV7-2	TRBJ2-3	TGTGCCAGCAGCTCGCTAGCGGGAGGATTCACAGATACGCAGTATTTT	CASSSLAGGFTDTQYF
-	many	TRBV19	TRBJ1-1	TGTGCCAGTAGGAAGGGAGGGGCGACACTGCTTCTCACTGAAGCTTTCTTT	CASRKGGATLLLTEAFF
TRBD1	many	TRBV14	TRBJ2-1	TGTGCCAGCAGCCAAGATCTCATGACAGGGCGCAATGAGCAGTTCTTC	CASSQDLMTGRNEQFF
-	-	TRBV9	TRBJ2-7	TGTGCCAGCAGCGTAGGAGGGTCAGGGTGGTCCTACGAGCAGTACTTC	CASSVGGSGWSYEQYF
TRBD2	many	TRBV3-1	TRBJ2-7	TGTACCAGCAGAACTCCGGGACTAGCGGGAGACTCCTACGAGCAGTACTTC	CTSRTPGLAGDSYEQYF
TRBD2	-	TRBV7-2	TRBJ2-1	TGTGCCAGCAAGGACGGGACTAGCCGAAATGAGCAGTTCTTC	CASKDGTSRNEQFF
TRBD1	-	TRBV20-1	TRBJ1-5	TGCAGTGCATACGGGACAGGCGTCAATCAGCCCCAGCATTTT	CSAYGTGVNQPQHF
TRBD1	few	TRBV6-1	TRBJ2-6	TGTGCCAGCAGCAGGGACAGGTGGAGCTCTGGGGCCAACGTCCTGACTTTC	CASSRDRWSSGANVLTF
TRBD1	many	TRBV5-5	TRBJ2-7	TGTGCCAGCAGCTTGTACAGGGGACCGAACGAGCAGTACTTC	CASSLYRGPNEQYF
TRBD2	many	TRBV3-1	TRBJ2-1	TGTGCCAGCAGCCAAGACGCAGCGCGGACTAGCGGGAGCAATGAGCAGTTCTTC	CASSQDAARTSGSNEQFF
-	many	TRBV5-1	TRBJ2-1	TGCGCCAGCAGCTTTGCGGGGGCCAATGAGCAGTTCTTC	CASSFAGANEQFF
-	many	TRBV5-4	TRBJ2-7	TGTGCCAGCAGCTTAAGCTCCGGGGACTACGAGCAGTACTTC	CASSLSSGDYEQYF
-	-	TRBV19	TRBJ1-2	TGTGCCAGTAGTATTTCCGGGGTCAGTAACTATGGCTACACCTTC	CASSISGVSNYGYTF
-	-	TRBV9	TRBJ2-7	TGTGCCAGCAGCCCCCACGGGGGCTACGAGCAGTACTTC	CASSPHGGYEQYF
-	many	TRBV9	TRBJ1-1	TGTGCCAGCAGCGAAGGTGGGGACACTGAAGCTTTCTTT	CASSEGGDTEAFF
-	many	TRBV14	TRBJ2-7	TGTGCCAGCAGCCAAGGGCCCAGCAACTCCTACGAGCAGTACTTC	CASSQGPSNSYEQYF
TRBD1	many	TRBV2	TRBJ2-7	TGTGCCAGCAGTACGGGACAGACCATCTACGAGCAGTACTTC	CASSTGQTIYEQYF
TRBD2	-	TRBV28	TRBJ2-5	TGTGCCAGCAGTACCCTGACTAGCGGGAGAGGGGAGACCCAGTACTTC	CASSTLTSGRGETQYF
-	-	TRBV28	TRBJ1-2	TGTGCCAGCAGTTTTCGACAGGCATTCTATGGCTACACCTTC	CASSFRQAFYGYTF
TRBD1	-	TRBV29-1	TRBJ1-5	TGCAGCGTTGGGACAGGGGGAAACAATCAGCCCCAGCATTTT	CSVGTGGNNQPQHF
-	few	TRBV7-7	TRBJ2-5	TGTGCTAGCAGCGCCCAAGGGGGGCCCCAAGAGACCCAGTACTTC	CASSAQGGPQETQYF
-	-	TRBV19	TRBJ2-7	TGTGCCAGTAGTAGGACTCTTGACGAGCAGTACTTC	CASSRTLDEQYF
TRBD1	-	TRBV6-1	TRBJ2-1	TGTGCCAGCAGTGGACAGGGGGCCTCCAATGAGCAGTTCTTC	CASSGQGASNEQFF
-	few	TRBV5-1	TRBJ2-5	TGCGCCAGCAGCTTGTCCCGGCGGGAGACCCAGTACTTC	CASSLSRRETQYF
-	-	TRBV7-2	TRBJ1-3	TGTGCCAGCAGCCCCGCGGGGACTGGAAACACCATATATTTT	CASSPAGTGNTIYF
-	few	TRBV19	TRBJ2-2	TGTGCCAGTAGCGGGGGATCTTTCACCGGGGAGCTGTTTTTT	CASSGGSFTGELFF
-	many	TRBV5-8	TRBJ2-5	TGTGCCAGCGCCGAGTTCCAGGGGCGGGGAGAGACCCAGTACTTC	CASAEFQGRGETQYF
-	many	TRBV12-3/TRBV12-4	TRBJ1-4	TGTGCCAGCAGTTTAGGAGGAAAGGATTCTGAAAAACTGTTTTTT	CASSLGGKDSEKLFF
TRBD1	few	TRBV25-1	TRBJ2-7	TGTGCCAGCAGTGAATATAACGGGGACAGGTCCTACGAGCAGTACTTC	CASSEYNGDRSYEQYF
-	many	TRBV6-6	TRBJ1-1	TGTGCCAGCAGTTACTCGGCGCGGTTGAACACTGAAGCTTTCTTT	CASSYSARLNTEAFF
TRBD2	many	TRBV6-1	TRBJ2-7	TGTGCCAGCAGACGACTAGCGGGAGCGTCCTACGAGCAGTACTTC	CASRRLAGASYEQYF
-	many	TRBV20-1	TRBJ1-6	TGCAGTGCTGGACCTCGCCCTAATTCACCCCTCCACTTT	CSAGPRPNSPLHF
-	many	TRBV2	TRBJ1-1	TGTGCCAGCAGAGGAGGGAGGAACACTGAAGCTTTCTTT	CASRGGRNTEAFF